The 9 T cell receptor beta chains listed next were all sequenced from one sample in a study of cytomegalovirus exposure and HLA in healthy donors. The PCR contained 60 Vbeta and 13 Jbeta primers. The data were produced by immunoSEQ multiplex PCR, yet TCRdb's version contains in-frame clones alone and is incomplete. This sample has approximately 100,000 clones; about 71% occur once, and the top ten carry under 3.5%. Input material: PBMCs. All receptors derive from a woman aged 45-65 years in good health and CMV-seronegative.

The V gene is TRBV27, the J gene TRBJ1-5; 7 bases agree with TRBD1. The CDR3 has 13 residues. Germline assignment: CDR1 MNHEY and CDR2 SMNVEV (reference sequence). V lost 8 bases to trimming and J lost 9 bases; unmatched junction nucleotides: 10. The CDR3, as DNA: TGTGCCAGCGCAGGGGGGCACGGACGGCCCCAGCATTTT. It specifies CASAGGHGRPQHF.

The V gene is TRBV4-1, the J gene TRBJ2-3; D perhaps matches TRBD2 (7 bases). V lost 4 bases and J lost 5, with 16 bases in between. CDR3 length: 15 residues. CDR1 and CDR2 (germline): MGHRA, YSYEKL. CDR3 nucleotides: TGCGCCAGCAGCCGTTACCGGGGGGCCCAAGATACGCAGTATTTT. The encoded protein is CASSRYRGAQDTQYF.

The chain employs TRBV7-9 and TRBJ2-5; possible D gene TRBD2, 6 bases. The tail of the sequence fits TRBJ2-7 better, so the J call may be wrong. Germline CDR1 and CDR2: SEHNR and FQNEAQ (reference sequence). The CDR3 covers 17 residues. CDR3 region: CASSPPWRGDKSYEQYF. The CDR3 region has the DNA TGTGCCAGCAGCCCCCCCTGGCGCGGGGATAAGTCCTACGAGCAGTACTTC.

V usage is TRBV4-2 and J usage is TRBJ2-7; 7 bases align to TRBD2. With V trimmed by 1 base and J by 0 bases, 9 bases remained unmatched. Germline values: CDR1 LGHNA, CDR2 YNFKEQ. The CDR3 loop spans 17 amino acids. The CDR3 bases are TGTGCCAGCAGCCAAGTTACAATGCGGGGGAGCTCCTACGAGCAGTACTTC. It translates to CASSQVTMRGSSYEQYF.

The chain uses TRBV11-3 and TRBJ2-7; tentatively, D is TRBD1 (6 bases). V was shortened by 2 bases and J by 4 bases, with 12 bases between the two germline ends. The CDR3 runs 14 residues. Germline V gene lookup returns CDR1 SGHNT and CDR2 YENEEA. For the CDR3, the DNA is TGTGCCAGCAGCTTACCGGGACATACTTACGAGCAGTACTTC. The encoded protein is CASSLPGHTYEQYF.

The table lists this clone with a few counts. This rearrangement joins TRBV5-1 to TRBJ1-1; D uncertain. The germline V and J ends were trimmed by 0 bases and 6 bases, with 12 bases remaining between them. This CDR3 contains 14 residues. From germline, CDR1 is SGHRS and CDR2 YFSETQ. The CDR3 DNA reads TGCGCCAGCAGCTTGGACCCCCTCCTAGCTGAAGCTTTCTTT. Translation: CASSLDPLLAEAFF.

J is TRBJ1-2 and V is TRBV11-2; D is perhaps TRBD1 (5 bases). V lost 3 bases and J 5 bases, leaving 10 bases between the germline ends. CDR1 is SGHAT, CDR2 FQNNGV, per germline. The CDR3 runs 13 residues. The CDR3 DNA follows: TGTGCCAGCAGCTTGAATGGGGCGTATGGCTACACCTTC. As protein: CASSLNGAYGYTF.

The rearrangement joins TRBV28 to TRBJ1-5; D is ambiguous. The length of the CDR3 is 13 residues. Germline loops: CDR1 MDHEN, CDR2 SYDVKM. Deletions cut 7 bases from V and 5 bases from J, with 12 bases between. Written as DNA, the CDR3 is TGTGCCAGCATAGATCTTATGGATCAGCCCCAGCATTTT. This gives the protein CASIDLMDQPQHF.

The V call is TRBV19, the J call TRBJ1-3; D is unresolved. V was shortened by 3 bases and J by 0 bases, with 6 bases between the two germline ends. Germline V gene lookup returns CDR1 LNHDA and CDR2 SQIVND (reference sequence). CDR3 length equals 14 residues. The CDR3 nucleotides read TGTGCCAGTAGTATTGCGGACTCTGGAAACACCATATATTTT. Protein: CASSIADSGNTIYF.